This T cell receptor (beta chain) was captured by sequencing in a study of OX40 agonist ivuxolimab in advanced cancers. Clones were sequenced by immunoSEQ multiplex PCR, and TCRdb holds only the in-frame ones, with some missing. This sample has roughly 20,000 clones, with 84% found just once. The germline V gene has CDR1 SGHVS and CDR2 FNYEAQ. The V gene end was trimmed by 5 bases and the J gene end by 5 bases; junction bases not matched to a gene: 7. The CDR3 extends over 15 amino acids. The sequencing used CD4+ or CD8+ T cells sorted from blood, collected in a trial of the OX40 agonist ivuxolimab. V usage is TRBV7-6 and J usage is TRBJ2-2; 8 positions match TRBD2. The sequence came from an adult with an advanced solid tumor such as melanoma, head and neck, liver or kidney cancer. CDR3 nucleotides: TGTGCCAGCAGCAGGTCGAGCGGGAGTACCGGGGAGCTGTTTTTT. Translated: CASSRSSGSTGELFF.